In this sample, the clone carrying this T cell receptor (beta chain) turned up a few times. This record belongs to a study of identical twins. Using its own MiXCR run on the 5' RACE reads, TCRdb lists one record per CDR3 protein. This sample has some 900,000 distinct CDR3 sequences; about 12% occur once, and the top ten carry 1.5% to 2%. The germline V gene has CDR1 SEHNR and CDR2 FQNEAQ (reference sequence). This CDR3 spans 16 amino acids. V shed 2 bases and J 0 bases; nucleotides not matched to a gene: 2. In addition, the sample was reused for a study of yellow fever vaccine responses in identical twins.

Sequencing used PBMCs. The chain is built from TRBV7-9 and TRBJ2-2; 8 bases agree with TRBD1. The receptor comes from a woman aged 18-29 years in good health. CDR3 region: CASSLTGGANTGELFF. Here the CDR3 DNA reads TGTGCCAGCAGCTTAACAGGGGGAGCGAACACCGGGGAGCTGTTTTTT.